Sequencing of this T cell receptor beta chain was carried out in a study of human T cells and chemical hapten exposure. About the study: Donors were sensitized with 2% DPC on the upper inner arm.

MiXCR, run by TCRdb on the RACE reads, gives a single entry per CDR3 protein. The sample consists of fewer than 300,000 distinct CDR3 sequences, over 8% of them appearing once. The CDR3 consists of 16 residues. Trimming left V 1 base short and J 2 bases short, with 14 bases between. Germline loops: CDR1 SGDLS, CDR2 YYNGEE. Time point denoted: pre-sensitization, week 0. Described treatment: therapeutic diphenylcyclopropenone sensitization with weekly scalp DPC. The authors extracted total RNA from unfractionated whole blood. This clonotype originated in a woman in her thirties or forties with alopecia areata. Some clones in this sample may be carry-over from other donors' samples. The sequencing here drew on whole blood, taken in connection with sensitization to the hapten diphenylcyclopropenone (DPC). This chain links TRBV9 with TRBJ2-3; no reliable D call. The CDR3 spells CASSVRFAGNTDTQYF. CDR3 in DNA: TGTGCCAGCAGCGTAAGGTTCGCAGGAAACACAGATACGCAGTATTTT.